The clone carrying this T cell receptor (beta chain) was counted ten times or more. Antigen: not known. The library attached unique molecular identifiers to individual cDNA molecules. TCRdb reprocessed the RACE reads via MiXCR and lists one record per CDR3 protein. The table shows 250,000 or so distinct CDR3 sequences, with almost 8% occurring only once. Specified time point: pre-sensitization, week 0. Treatment specified: therapeutic diphenylcyclopropenone sensitization with weekly scalp DPC. The total RNA was obtained from whole blood that was not fractionated. This sample was included in a study of human T cells and chemical hapten exposure. Study details: Patch testing was performed with 0.01% DPC on the upper back, with reading at 6 days.

In germline, CDR1 is SGHAT, CDR2 FQNNGV. This CDR3 spans 14 amino acids. V was shortened by 6 bases and J by 6 bases, with 17 bases between the two germline ends. Study-wide points: Sensitizing with DPC caused no change in TCRs above 1 in 1000 frequency.

The TCR sequence derives from a man aged 18 to 30 with alopecia areata. Some clones in this sample may be carry-over from other donors' samples. The material sequenced was whole blood, taken in connection with sensitization to the hapten diphenylcyclopropenone (DPC). The chain recombines TRBV11-2 with TRBJ1-1, with D perhaps matching TRBD1 (6 bases). CDR3 in amino acids: CASSYSAPGAEAFF. In DNA, the CDR3 is TGTGCCAGCAGTTATAGCGCGCCAGGGGCTGAAGCTTTCTTT.